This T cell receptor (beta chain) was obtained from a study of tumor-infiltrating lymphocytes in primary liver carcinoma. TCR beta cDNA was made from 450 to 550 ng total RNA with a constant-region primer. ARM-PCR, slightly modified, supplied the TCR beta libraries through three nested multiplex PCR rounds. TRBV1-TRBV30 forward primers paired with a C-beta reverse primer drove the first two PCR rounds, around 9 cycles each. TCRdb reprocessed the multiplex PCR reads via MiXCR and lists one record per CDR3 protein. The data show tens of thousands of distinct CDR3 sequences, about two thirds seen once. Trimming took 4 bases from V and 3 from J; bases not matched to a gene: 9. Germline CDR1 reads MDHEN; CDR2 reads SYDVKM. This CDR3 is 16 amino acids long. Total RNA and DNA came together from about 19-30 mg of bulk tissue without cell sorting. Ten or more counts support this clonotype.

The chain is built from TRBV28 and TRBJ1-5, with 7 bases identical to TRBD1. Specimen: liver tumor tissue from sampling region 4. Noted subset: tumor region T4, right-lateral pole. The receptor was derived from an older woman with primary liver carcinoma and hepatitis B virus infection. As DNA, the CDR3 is TGTGCCAGCAGTTCAGCGAGGGGGCTAAACAATCAGCCCCAGCATTTT. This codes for CASSSARGLNNQPQHF.